Given below is one TCR beta chain in context. CDR1 SGDLS and CDR2 YYNGEE come from the germline V gene. Unmatched junction bases numbered 7, after V lost 0 bases and J lost 1 base. This CDR3 spans 17 amino acids. These data originate in a study of T-cell memory formation after mild COVID-19. Study details: In these data, TCR clusters were largely donor specific.

TCR alpha and TCR beta cDNA libraries carrying sample barcodes and UMIs came from 5'RACE with constant-segment primers. In TCRdb, the 5' RACE reads were re-called with MiXCR into one record per CDR3 protein. Among around 530,000 distinct CDR3 sequences, roughly a fifth were seen once, and the ten largest hold around 9.2%. Sequencing was done on a sample of PBMCs or a T cell subset sorted from them (not recorded which). The sequence was obtained from an adult woman who had mild COVID-19 (a few samples of this study predate the infection). Cell type and time point are not known. V and J are TRBV9 and TRBJ2-1, with 7 bases fitting TRBD2. The CDR3 loop is CASSVGGSGPSYNEQFF. CDR3 bases: TGTGCCAGCAGCGTAGGAGGTAGCGGGCCGTCCTACAATGAGCAGTTCTTC.